This T cell receptor (beta chain) was obtained from a study of cytomegalovirus exposure and HLA in healthy donors. A remark on this clone: As yet, its antigen is unknown.

The data were produced by immunoSEQ multiplex PCR, yet TCRdb's version contains in-frame clones alone and is incomplete. The sample yields over 200,000 clones, around 89% seen once. Study conclusions and caveats: The study recorded over 150 TCR beta chains that were cytomegalovirus-associated. Through in vitro validation, a few CMV-associated chains were shown to be specific for CMV antigens. For cytomegalovirus status, the classifier reportedly gave diagnoses with high specificity and sensitivity.

The CDR3 extends over 14 amino acids. V was shortened by 2 bases and J by 6 bases, with 11 bases between the two germline ends. CDR1 is SGHTA, CDR2 FQGNSA, per germline. Source material: PBMCs. This clonotype was obtained from a woman between 18 and 29 years old in good health and CMV-seronegative. This chain links TRBV7-2 with TRBJ1-5; D gene uncertain. This chain's CDR3 is CASSLLSTLQPQHF. CDR3 coding DNA: TGTGCCAGCAGCTTACTCTCTACTCTTCAGCCCCAGCATTTT.